A single sample is the source of the 28 T cell receptor beta chains below, sequenced in a study of T-cell reconstitution after alpha-beta-depleted transplantation in children. This sample's TCRbeta library carried unique molecular identifier barcodes. TCRdb redid the calling of the PCR reads with MiXCR, one entry per CDR3 protein. Seen here are about 400,000 distinct CDR3 sequences, about 14% observed once, and the top ten hold 4.3%. Specimen: PBMCs, collected from the stem cell graft. All receptors derive from a human donor who donated a stem cell graft to a child with Fanconi anemia.

Many counts were recorded for this clonotype. The chain joins TRBV27 to TRBJ2-1; 7 bases map to TRBD2. The V segment lost 6 bases and the J segment 4 bases; nucleotides outside the gene matches: 6. This CDR3 region has 14 residues. Germline-derived CDR1 and CDR2 are MNHEY and SMNVEV (reference sequence). The chain's CDR3 is CASRTGGWYNEQFF. The CDR3 nucleotides read TGTGCCAGCAGGACGGGGGGTTGGTACAATGAGCAGTTCTTC.

The chain is built from TRBV5-6 and TRBJ2-3; TRBD2 might be the D (6 bases). V shed 2 bases and J shed 3 bases, with 16 bases lying between them. Germline V CDR1 and CDR2: SGHDT, YYEEEE. The CDR3 extends over 16 amino acids. CDR3 nucleotide sequence: TGTGCCAGCAGCTTTTTGTGGGGGGTGGTGACAGATACGCAGTATTTT. Amino acid sequence: CASSFLWGVVTDTQYF.

The chain combines TRBV5-1 with TRBJ1-2; 7 bases match TRBD1. CDR1 is SGHRS and CDR2 is YFSETQ in the germline V gene. The CDR3 is made up of 14 amino acids. The trim removed 4 bases at V and 3 bases at J, leaving 6 bases unmatched. The CDR3 coding sequence is TGCGCCAGCAGCCGGGACAGACTTTACTATGGCTACACCTTC. This sequence encodes CASSRDRLYYGYTF.

The chain has TRBV20-1 and TRBJ2-2; TRBD1 agrees at 8 bases. CDR3 length equals 16 residues. V was pared by 6 bases and J by 0 bases, with 9 bases of the junction left unmatched. Germline lookup yields CDR1 DFQATT and CDR2 SNEGSKA (reference sequence). In DNA form, the CDR3 reads TGCAGTGCCCTTACAGGGGGACACGCGAACACCGGGGAGCTGTTTTTT. This gives the protein CSALTGGHANTGELFF.

The chain is built from TRBV7-6 and TRBJ2-7, with D uncertain. Germline V gene sequence: CDR1 SGHVS, CDR2 FNYEAQ. Trimming took off 5 bases at V and 0 bases at J, with 11 bases between the two ends. CDR3 size: 14 residues. CDR3 DNA: TGTGCCAGCAGCGGCGCCGGTGACTCCTACGAGCAGTACTTC. Its protein product is CASSGAGDSYEQYF.

The V call is TRBV11-2, the J call TRBJ2-5, with 7 positions matching TRBD1. With V trimmed by 4 bases and J by 2 bases, 7 bases remained unmatched. CDR1 is SGHAT, CDR2 FQNNGV, per germline. CDR3 length equals 15 residues. The CDR3 loop reads CASSSDGTAQETQYF. Here the CDR3 DNA reads TGTGCCAGCAGCTCCGACGGGACAGCGCAAGAGACCCAGTACTTC. Based on the CDR3 plus reference TRBV11-2 and TRBJ2-5, the full variable domain is EAGVAQSPRYKIIEKRQSVAFWCNPISGHATLYWYQQILGQGPKLLIQFQNNGVVDDSQLPKDRFSAERLKGVDSTLKIQPAKLEDSAVYLCASSSDGTAQETQYFGPGTRLLVL.

The V gene is TRBV4-3, the J gene TRBJ2-1, with 10 nucleotides matching TRBD2. CDR1 and CDR2 (germline): LGHNA, YSLEER. The CDR3 length is 15 residues. Trimming took 3 bases from V and 5 from J; bases not matched to a gene: 4. As DNA, the CDR3 is TGCGCCAGCAGCCAGAGGACTAGCGGAGACAATGAGCAGTTCTTC. Encoded protein: CASSQRTSGDNEQFF.

The chain recombines TRBV10-3 with TRBJ2-1; no firm D call. Per the germline V gene, CDR1 is ENHRY and CDR2 is SYGVKD. This CDR3 is built from 14 residues. Trimming left V 6 bases short and J 13 bases short, with 22 bases between. The CDR3 is CAISPVEGGILQFF. In DNA form, the CDR3 reads TGTGCCATCAGCCCCGTAGAAGGCGGAATATTACAGTTCTTC.

This clonotype was recorded a few times. The V and J genes are TRBV3-1 and TRBJ2-1; 8 bases are a match to TRBD1. With 3 bases clipped from V and 6 bases from J, the junction kept 4 bases outside the gene matches. This CDR3 spans 14 amino acids. Germline V CDR1 and CDR2: LGHDT, YNNKEL (reference sequence). The CDR3 loop is CASSHRTGLNEQFF. The CDR3 nucleotides read TGTGCCAGCAGCCACCGGACAGGGCTCAATGAGCAGTTCTTC.

The chain recombines TRBV7-2 with TRBJ1-1; D is ambiguous. Deletions cut 2 bases from V and 1 base from J, with 8 bases between. Germline V gene data show CDR1 as SGHTA and CDR2 as FQGNSA. This CDR3 is 14 amino acids long. As DNA, the CDR3 is TGTGCCAGCAGCTTATGGGTGGCGAACACTGAAGCTTTCTTT. Translation gives CASSLWVANTEAFF.

This clonotype has a handful of counts. The rearrangement joins TRBV6-2 or TRBV6-3 to TRBJ2-7, with 7 nucleotides matching TRBD2. The junction had 4 bases not matched to a gene; V was cut back by 4 bases and J by 4 bases. This CDR3 spans 13 amino acids. Germline V CDR1 and CDR2: MNHEY, SVGEGT. CDR3 loop: CASSSPGGYEQYV. CDR3 coding DNA: TGTGCCAGCAGTTCGCCCGGGGGGTACGAGCAGTACGTC.

The CDR3: CASSGNRGIDNEQFF. DNA for the CDR3: TGTGCCAGCAGCGGTAACAGGGGGATCGACAATGAGCAGTTCTTC. The V and J genes are TRBV7-6 and TRBJ2-1; 8 nucleotides match TRBD1. J gave up 5 bases and V 5 bases, and 8 bases lay outside the gene matches. CDR3 length: 15 residues. CDR1 is SGHVS and CDR2 is FNYEAQ in the germline V gene.

This clonotype was observed a few times. The chain couples TRBV5-5 to TRBJ2-7; D not resolved. The germline V gene has CDR1 SGHKS and CDR2 YYEKEE (reference sequence). The V end lost 0 bases, the J end lost 6 bases, and 19 bases lay between the germline ends. This CDR3 spans 16 amino acids. CDR3 sequence reads: CASSLVGDPSPSEQYV. The CDR3 DNA reads as TGTGCCAGCAGCTTGGTTGGAGACCCTTCCCCATCCGAGCAGTACGTC.

The chain uses TRBV5-1 and TRBJ2-5, with TRBD1 matching 10 bases. Germline CDR1 and CDR2: SGHRS and YFSETQ. There are 14 residues in the CDR3. After removal of 7 bases from V and 4 bases from J, the junction contained 7 bases not matched to a gene. CDR3 loop: CASCRDRGVETQYF. The CDR3, as DNA: TGCGCCAGCTGTCGGGACAGGGGCGTAGAGACCCAGTACTTC.

This clonotype occurred many times. The chain recombines TRBV20-1 with TRBJ2-2; D possibly matches TRBD1 or TRBD2 (6 bases each). The CDR3 sequence is 16 residues long. In germline, CDR1 is DFQATT, CDR2 SNEGSKA (reference sequence). V shed 4 bases and J shed 3 bases, with 18 bases lying between them. In DNA form, the CDR3 reads TGCAGTGCTAAGGGGGGACGGAAGGCGCACACCGGGGAGCTGTTTTTT. Translation: CSAKGGRKAHTGELFF.

There are many counts of this clonotype. The chain uses TRBV5-1 and TRBJ1-2; TRBD1 is a possible D gene (6 bases). The CDR3 loop spans 12 amino acids. Trimming removed 5 bases from V and 4 bases from J, with 9 bases in between. The germline V gene has CDR1 SGHRS and CDR2 YFSETQ. CDR3: CASRGQFYGYTF. The CDR3 DNA is TGCGCCAGCAGAGGACAGTTCTATGGCTACACCTTC.

In its sample, this clonotype was seen many times. This CDR3 is CSAQRIGRDTQYF. CDR3 DNA sequence: TGCAGTGCCCAACGAATAGGGCGAGATACGCAGTATTTT. The chain joins TRBV20-1 to TRBJ2-3, with D unclear. V lost 6 bases to trimming and J lost 5 bases, with 15 bases between them. CDR3 length: 13 amino acids. The V gene's germline CDR1 is DFQATT and CDR2 SNEGSKA (reference sequence).

DNA for the CDR3: TGTGCCAGCTGGCCGGGGAGGGGCCCCACAGATACGCAGTATTTT. As protein: CASWPGRGPTDTQYF. The rearrangement joins TRBV6-1 to TRBJ2-3; TRBD2 agrees at 7 bases. This CDR3 is built from 15 residues. J gave up 2 bases and V 8 bases, and 10 bases lay outside the gene matches. Germline lookup yields CDR1 MNHNS and CDR2 SASEGT.

This clonotype was seen a few times. The chain combines TRBV20-1 with TRBJ1-1; D possibly corresponds to TRBD1 (6 bases). Trimming pared 5 bases from V and 2 bases from J, leaving 9 bases between. Germline CDR1 reads DFQATT; CDR2 reads SNEGSKA (reference sequence). CDR3 size: 12 residues. The CDR3 loop reads CSAGRGNTEAFF. In DNA form, the CDR3 reads TGCAGTGCTGGCAGGGGTAACACTGAAGCTTTCTTT.

The chain combines TRBV6-1 with TRBJ1-1, with TRBD1 matching 8 bases. The J segment lost 0 bases and the V segment lost 6 bases, leaving 6 bases of the junction unmatched. The CDR3 totals 15 residues. Germline loops: CDR1 MNHNS, CDR2 SASEGT. The CDR3 spells CASSRQGFMNTEAFF. CDR3 nucleotide sequence: TGTGCCAGCAGCAGACAGGGGTTCATGAACACTGAAGCTTTCTTT.

This clonotype was seen a few times. The chain uses TRBV28 and TRBJ2-1; 8 nucleotides line up with TRBD2. V shed 5 bases, J shed 0 bases, and the junction held 6 bases outside the gene matches. From germline, CDR1 is MDHEN and CDR2 SYDVKM. CDR3 length: 16 residues. CDR3 bases: TGTGCCAGCAGTCCGGGGGGGACCCGCTCCTACAATGAGCAGTTCTTC. It translates to CASSPGGTRSYNEQFF.

This clonotype appeared a few times. This CDR3 reads CSANKGLETQYF. The CDR3 nucleotides are TGCAGTGCTAACAAAGGCTTGGAGACCCAGTACTTC. The chain links TRBV20-1 to TRBJ2-5; unclear D gene. The CDR3 runs to 12 residues. The V gene lost 4 bases and the J gene lost 5 bases, with 11 bases spanning the gap. The germline V gene has CDR1 DFQATT and CDR2 SNEGSKA (reference sequence).

This clonotype was seen a few times. This chain links TRBV5-1 with TRBJ1-3, with D unclear. Trimming removed 4 bases at V and 0 bases at J, with 14 bases between. Germline CDR1 is SGHRS and CDR2 is YFSETQ. The CDR3 sequence is 16 residues long. The CDR3 loop reads CASSPGPSYSGNTIYF. CDR3 coding DNA: TGCGCCAGCAGCCCCGGGCCATCTTACTCTGGAAACACCATATATTTT.

The table lists this clonotype with many counts. The chain carries TRBV29-1 and TRBJ2-5, with D possibly called TRBD1 or TRBD2 (7 bases each). The CDR3 covers 14 residues. Trimming took 4 bases from V and 2 from J, leaving 14 bases between them. The germline gives CDR1 SQVTM, CDR2 ANQGSEA. The CDR3 nucleotides read TGCAGCGTTGGTTACAGGGGAGGGCAAGAGACCCAGTACTTC. It translates to CSVGYRGGQETQYF.

This clonotype came up many times. The chain has TRBV27 and TRBJ2-1, with 9 positions matching TRBD2. The CDR3 runs to 15 residues. J gave up 8 bases and V 2 bases, and 7 bases lay outside the gene matches. CDR1 and CDR2 (germline): MNHEY, SMNVEV (reference sequence). This CDR3 is CASSLRAGGWDEQFF. The DNA of the CDR3 is TGTGCCAGCAGTTTACGAGCGGGGGGTTGGGATGAGCAGTTCTTC.

This clonotype was detected a few times. This chain uses TRBV5-1 with TRBJ2-3; 7 bases fit TRBD2. After removal of 2 bases from V and 5 bases from J, the junction contained 8 bases not matched to a gene. Germline assignment: CDR1 SGHRS and CDR2 YFSETQ. This CDR3 is 15 amino acids long. CDR3 bases: TGCGCCAGCAGCTTCGGGAGCGGGGTAGTAGATACGCAGTATTTT. Translated: CASSFGSGVVDTQYF.

In this sample, this clonotype turned up many times. The chain couples TRBV6-1 to TRBJ2-1; possibly TRBD1 or TRBD2 for D (5 bases each). The V end was cut by 6 bases, the J end by 8 bases, with 11 bases between. The CDR3 runs to 12 residues. Germline CDR1 is MNHNS and CDR2 is SASEGT. In DNA, the CDR3 is TGTGCCAGCAGCGTGGGGGTGCATGAGCAGTTCTTC. This encodes CASSVGVHEQFF.

This clonotype was counted only a few times. The J gene is TRBJ1-1, the V gene TRBV20-1, with D unresolved. This CDR3 has 15 amino acids. V lost 2 bases, J lost 3 bases, and 16 bases lay in between. The germline gives CDR1 DFQATT, CDR2 SNEGSKA (reference sequence). In DNA form, the CDR3 reads TGCAGTGCTAGATCTCGGATCTCGCCTGACACTGAAGCTTTCTTT. It translates to CSARSRISPDTEAFF.